The 13 T cell receptor beta chains listed next were all sequenced from one sample in a study of B cell selection in AIRE deficiency. Clones were sequenced by immunoSEQ multiplex PCR, and TCRdb holds only the in-frame ones, with some missing. The table includes about 18,000 clones, approximately 94% detected once. Regulatory T cells were sorted as CD4+CD25hiCD127low/negative. Source material: CD4+CD25+ Tregs sorted from PBMCs. These receptors all come from a human donor in good health.

The chain employs TRBV9 and TRBJ2-2; maybe TRBD2 (6 bases). V was trimmed by 4 bases and J by 2 bases, leaving 15 bases between them. The CDR3 loop spans 16 amino acids. Per germline, CDR1 SGDLS and CDR2 YYNGEE. The CDR3 sequence is CASSSPGLLNTGELFF. The DNA of the CDR3 is TGTGCCAGCAGCTCCCCGGGACTTCTTAACACCGGGGAGCTGTTTTTT. Full variable domain (remainder filled in from reference TRBV9 and TRBJ2-2): DSGVTQTPKHLITATGQRVTLRCSPRSGDLSVYWYQQSLDQGLQFLIQYYNGEERAKGNILERFSAQQFPDLHSELNLSSLELGDSALYFCASSSPGLLNTGELFFGEGSRLTVL.

This rearrangement joins TRBV7-8 to TRBJ2-1; 15 bases are a match to TRBD2. Unmatched junction bases numbered 3, after V lost 0 bases and J lost 6 bases. This CDR3 has 17 amino acids. Germline values: CDR1 SGHVS, CDR2 FQNEAQ. The DNA of the CDR3 is TGTGCCAGCAGCTTAGCGACGGGACTAGCGGGAGGCAATGAGCAGTTCTTC. It encodes CASSLATGLAGGNEQFF. Together with reference TRBV7-8 and TRBJ2-1, the CDR3 gives the full variable domain: GAGVSQSPRYKVAKRGQDVALRCDPISGHVSLFWYQQALGQGPEFLTYFQNEAQLDKSGLPSDRFFAERPEGSVSTLKIQRTQQEDSAVYLCASSLATGLAGGNEQFFGPGTRLTVL.

This clone was observed once. The chain links TRBV19 to TRBJ2-2; D is unresolved. Germline values: CDR1 LNHDA, CDR2 SQIVND (reference sequence). The CDR3 has 15 amino acids. Trimming pared 4 bases from V and 6 bases from J, leaving 15 bases between. CDR3 nucleotide sequence: TGTGCCAGTAGTAGACGGTTCGGGTCGGCCGGGGAGCTGTTTTTT. Encoded protein: CASSRRFGSAGELFF.

The DNA for the CDR3 is TGTGCCAGCAGCGTAGCTGGGCTAGCGGGCACAGATACGCAGTATTTT. Translation: CASSVAGLAGTDTQYF. The chain joins TRBV9 to TRBJ2-3, with 7 bases identical to TRBD2. The V gene end was trimmed by 0 bases and the J gene end by 1 base; junction bases not matched to a gene: 5. Germline CDR1 and CDR2: SGDLS and YYNGEE. CDR3 size: 16 residues.

The chain is built from TRBV27 and TRBJ2-1, with a weak D call TRBD1 (5 bases). The germline V gene has CDR1 MNHEY and CDR2 SMNVEV (reference sequence). Between the trimmed V and J ends, which lost 3 bases and 6 bases, there was a span of 9 bases. The CDR3 is 13 residues long. The CDR3 reads CASSFLDSNEQFF. The CDR3 DNA sequence: TGTGCCAGCAGTTTCCTAGACAGCAATGAGCAGTTCTTC.

This rearrangement joins TRBV10-3 to TRBJ1-1; D possibly corresponds to TRBD1 (5 bases). CDR1 and CDR2 (germline): ENHRY, SYGVKD. The CDR3 extends over 13 amino acids. V was clipped by 0 bases and J by 7 bases, with 9 bases between them. The CDR3 DNA follows: TGTGCCATCAGTGAGTCCCGGGGGGTTGAAGCTTTCTTT. This codes for CAISESRGVEAFF.

The gene calls are TRBV5-1 and TRBJ2-1; TRBD2 agrees at 14 bases. CDR1 and CDR2 from the germline V gene are SGHRS and YFSETQ. CDR3 length equals 16 residues. Unmatched junction bases numbered 4, after V lost 4 bases and J lost 4 bases. The CDR3 DNA follows: TGCGCCAGCAGCGGACTAGCGGGAGGACTATACAATGAGCAGTTCTTC. This sequence encodes CASSGLAGGLYNEQFF.

Only one count was recorded for this clone. This chain links TRBV29-1 with TRBJ2-3; 9 bases agree with TRBD1. Germline CDR1 is SQVTM and CDR2 is ANQGSEA. This CDR3 comprises 16 residues. V was pared by 6 bases and J by 2 bases, with 12 bases of the junction left unmatched. The CDR3 is CSVHGLRDRVTDTQYF. The CDR3 DNA reads as TGCAGCGTCCACGGACTCCGGGACAGGGTCACAGATACGCAGTATTTT.

The chain recombines TRBV11-3 with TRBJ2-2, with 8 bases fitting TRBD2. Germline CDR1 reads SGHNT; CDR2 reads YENEEA. J was trimmed by 6 bases and V by 5 bases; bases with no gene match: 5. This CDR3 spans 14 amino acids. The CDR3 region is CASSISGTSGELFF. The CDR3 bases are TGTGCCAGCAGCATTAGCGGGACGTCCGGGGAGCTGTTTTTT.

This clone has just one count. J is TRBJ1-6 and V is TRBV27, with 9 nucleotides matching TRBD1. CDR1 and CDR2 (germline): MNHEY, SMNVEV (reference sequence). The CDR3 length is 14 residues. The V segment lost 6 bases and the J segment 4 bases; nucleotides outside the gene matches: 1. In nucleotides, the CDR3 is TGTGCCAGCAGGGGGACAGGGTATAATTCACCCCTCCACTTT. It is translated as CASRGTGYNSPLHF.

The genes are TRBV2 and TRBJ2-3; tentative D call: TRBD2 (5 bases). V dropped 4 bases and J dropped 8 bases, with 10 bases sitting between them. The CDR3 is made up of 12 amino acids. In germline, CDR1 is SNHLY, CDR2 FYNNEI. The CDR3 is CASSVGDGTQYF. DNA for the CDR3: TGTGCCAGCAGTGTGGGAGACGGTACGCAGTATTTT.

The V gene is TRBV10-3, the J gene TRBJ2-3; the D is unclear. The V end lost 0 bases, the J end lost 0 bases, and 10 bases lay between the germline ends. The V gene's germline CDR1 is ENHRY and CDR2 SYGVKD. This CDR3 contains 16 residues. CDR3 bases: TGTGCCATCAGTGAGTCTAGCCGAACTAGCACAGATACGCAGTATTTT. This translates into CAISESSRTSTDTQYF.

CDR3 DNA sequence: TGTGCCAGCAGCTTACCCAAGAAGCGGGAGGGCCGAAATGAGCAGTTCTTC. It is translated as CASSLPKKREGRNEQFF. The V and J genes are TRBV7-8 and TRBJ2-1, with 10 bases lining up with TRBD2. V lost 2 bases and J lost 7; bases outside the gene matches: 11. Germline CDR1 SGHVS, CDR2 FQNEAQ. This CDR3 is 17 amino acids long.